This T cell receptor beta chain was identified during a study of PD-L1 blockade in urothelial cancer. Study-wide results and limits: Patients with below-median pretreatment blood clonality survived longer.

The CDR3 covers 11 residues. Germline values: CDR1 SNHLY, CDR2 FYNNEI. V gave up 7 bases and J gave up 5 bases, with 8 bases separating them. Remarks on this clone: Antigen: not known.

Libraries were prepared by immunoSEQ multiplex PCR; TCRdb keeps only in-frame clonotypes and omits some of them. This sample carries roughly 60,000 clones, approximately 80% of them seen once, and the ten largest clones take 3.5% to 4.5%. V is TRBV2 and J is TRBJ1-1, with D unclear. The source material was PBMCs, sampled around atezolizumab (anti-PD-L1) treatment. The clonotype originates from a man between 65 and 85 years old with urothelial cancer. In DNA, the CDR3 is TGTGCCAGCACCATGGAGACTGAAGCTTTCTTT. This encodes CASTMETEAFF. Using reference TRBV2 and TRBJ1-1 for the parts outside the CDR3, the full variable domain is EPEVTQTPSHQVTQMGQEVILRCVPISNHLYFYWYRQILGQKVEFLVSFYNNEISEKSEIFDDQFSVERPDGSNFTLKIRSTKLEDSAMYFCASTMETEAFFGQGTRLTVV.